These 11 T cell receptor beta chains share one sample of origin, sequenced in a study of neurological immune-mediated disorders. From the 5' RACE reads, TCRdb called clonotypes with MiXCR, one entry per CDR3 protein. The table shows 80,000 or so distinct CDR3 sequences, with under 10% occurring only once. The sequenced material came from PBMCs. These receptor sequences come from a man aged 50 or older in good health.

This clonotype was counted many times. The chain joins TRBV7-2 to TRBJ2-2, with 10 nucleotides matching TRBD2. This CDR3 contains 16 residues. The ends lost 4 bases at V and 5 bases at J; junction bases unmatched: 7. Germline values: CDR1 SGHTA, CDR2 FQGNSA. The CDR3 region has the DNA TGTGCCAGCAGCTCTACTAGCGGGGTGGGGACCGGGGAGCTGTTTTTT. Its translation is CASSSTSGVGTGELFF.

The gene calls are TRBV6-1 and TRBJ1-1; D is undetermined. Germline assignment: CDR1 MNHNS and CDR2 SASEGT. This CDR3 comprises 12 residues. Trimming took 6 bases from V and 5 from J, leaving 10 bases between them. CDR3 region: CASRSLRTEAFF. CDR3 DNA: TGTGCCAGCAGGTCTTTGAGGACTGAAGCTTTCTTT.

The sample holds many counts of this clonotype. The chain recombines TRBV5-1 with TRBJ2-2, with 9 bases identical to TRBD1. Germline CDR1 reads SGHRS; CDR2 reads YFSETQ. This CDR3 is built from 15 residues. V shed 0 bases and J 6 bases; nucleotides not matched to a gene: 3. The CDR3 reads CASSLAGQGAGELFF. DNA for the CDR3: TGCGCCAGCAGCTTGGCGGGACAGGGTGCCGGGGAGCTGTTTTTT.

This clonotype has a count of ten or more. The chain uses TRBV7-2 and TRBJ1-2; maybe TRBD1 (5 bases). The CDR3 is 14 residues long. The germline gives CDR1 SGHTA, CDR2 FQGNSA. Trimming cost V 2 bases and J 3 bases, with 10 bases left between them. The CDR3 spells CASSLQGSHYGYTF. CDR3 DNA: TGTGCCAGCAGCTTACAGGGCTCGCACTATGGCTACACCTTC. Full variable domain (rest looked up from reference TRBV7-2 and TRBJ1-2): GAGVSQSPSNKVTEKGKDVELRCDPISGHTALYWYRQSLGQGLEFLIYFQGNSAPDKSGLPSDRFSAERTGGSVSTLTIQRTQQEDSAVYLCASSLQGSHYGYTFGSGTRLTVV.

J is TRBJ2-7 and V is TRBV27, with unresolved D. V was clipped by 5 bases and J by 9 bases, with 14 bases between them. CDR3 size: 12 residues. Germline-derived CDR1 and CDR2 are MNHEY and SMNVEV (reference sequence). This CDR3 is CASSPPTTGQYF. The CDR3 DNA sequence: TGTGCCAGCAGTCCCCCCACCACGGGGCAGTACTTC.

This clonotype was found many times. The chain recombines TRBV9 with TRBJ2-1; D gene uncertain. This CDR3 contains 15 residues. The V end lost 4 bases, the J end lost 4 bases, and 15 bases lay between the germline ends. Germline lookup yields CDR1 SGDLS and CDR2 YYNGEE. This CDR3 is CASSLAGPIYNEQFF. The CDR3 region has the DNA TGTGCCAGCAGCTTAGCCGGACCCATTTACAATGAGCAGTTCTTC. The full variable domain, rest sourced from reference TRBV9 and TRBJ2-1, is DSGVTQTPKHLITATGQRVTLRCSPRSGDLSVYWYQQSLDQGLQFLIQYYNGEERAKGNILERFSAQQFPDLHSELNLSSLELGDSALYFCASSLAGPIYNEQFFGPGTRLTVL.

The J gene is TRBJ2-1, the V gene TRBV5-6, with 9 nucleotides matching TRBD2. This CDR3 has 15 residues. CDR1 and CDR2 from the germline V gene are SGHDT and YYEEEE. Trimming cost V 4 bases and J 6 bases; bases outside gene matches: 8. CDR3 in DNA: TGTGCCAGCAGCGGAGTTAGCGGGAGTGGCAATGAGCAGTTCTTC. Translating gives CASSGVSGSGNEQFF.

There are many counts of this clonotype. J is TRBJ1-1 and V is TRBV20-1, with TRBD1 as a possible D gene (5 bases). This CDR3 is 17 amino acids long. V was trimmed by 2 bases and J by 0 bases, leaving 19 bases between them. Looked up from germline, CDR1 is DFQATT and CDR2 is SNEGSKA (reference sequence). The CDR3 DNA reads TGCAGTGCTAGACCAAGCCTCGGCCAGGGAATGAACACTGAAGCTTTCTTT. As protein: CSARPSLGQGMNTEAFF.

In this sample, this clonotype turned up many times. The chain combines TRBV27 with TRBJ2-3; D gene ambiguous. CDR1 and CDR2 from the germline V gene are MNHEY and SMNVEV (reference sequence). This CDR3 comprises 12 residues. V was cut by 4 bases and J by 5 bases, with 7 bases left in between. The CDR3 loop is CASSSFRDTQYF. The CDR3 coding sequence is TGTGCCAGCAGTTCGTTTAGAGATACGCAGTATTTT.

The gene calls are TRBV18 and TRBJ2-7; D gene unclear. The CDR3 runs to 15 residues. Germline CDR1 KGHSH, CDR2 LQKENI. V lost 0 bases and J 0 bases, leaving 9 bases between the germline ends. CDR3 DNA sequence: TGTGCCAGCTCACCACCGGCTAGAAGCTCCTACGAGCAGTACTTC. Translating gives CASSPPARSSYEQYF.

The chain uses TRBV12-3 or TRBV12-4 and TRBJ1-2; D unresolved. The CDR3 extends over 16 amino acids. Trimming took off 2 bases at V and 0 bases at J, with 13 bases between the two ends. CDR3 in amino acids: CASSLTATASNYGYTF. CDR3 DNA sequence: TGTGCCAGCAGTTTAACCGCCACAGCTTCTAACTATGGCTACACCTTC.